This T cell receptor (beta chain) was found in a study of T cells after yellow fever vaccination. The study's findings and limits: Abundant clonotypes from the bulk population could have been carried over as contaminants into FACS-sorted repertoires.

Details on this clonotype: Its antigen is still unknown.

In TCRdb, the 5' RACE reads were re-called with MiXCR into one record per CDR3 protein. The top ten clones hold roughly 26% of a sample with a few hundred thousand distinct CDR3 sequences, approximately 4.2% of them seen once. The receptor comes from a man aged 18 to 29 who received the YFV17D yellow fever vaccine. Sequencing used PBMCs, obtained 5 days after the yellow fever booster vaccination.

CDR3: CSVWRGDGTDTQYF. The CDR3 region has the DNA TGCAGTGTTTGGCGGGGGGATGGTACAGATACGCAGTATTTT. V and J are TRBV20-1 and TRBJ2-3; TRBD2 agrees at 8 bases. After removal of 7 bases from V and 3 bases from J, the junction contained 9 bases not matched to a gene. The germline CDR1 and CDR2 sequences are DFQATT and SNEGSKA (reference sequence). The CDR3 has 14 amino acids.